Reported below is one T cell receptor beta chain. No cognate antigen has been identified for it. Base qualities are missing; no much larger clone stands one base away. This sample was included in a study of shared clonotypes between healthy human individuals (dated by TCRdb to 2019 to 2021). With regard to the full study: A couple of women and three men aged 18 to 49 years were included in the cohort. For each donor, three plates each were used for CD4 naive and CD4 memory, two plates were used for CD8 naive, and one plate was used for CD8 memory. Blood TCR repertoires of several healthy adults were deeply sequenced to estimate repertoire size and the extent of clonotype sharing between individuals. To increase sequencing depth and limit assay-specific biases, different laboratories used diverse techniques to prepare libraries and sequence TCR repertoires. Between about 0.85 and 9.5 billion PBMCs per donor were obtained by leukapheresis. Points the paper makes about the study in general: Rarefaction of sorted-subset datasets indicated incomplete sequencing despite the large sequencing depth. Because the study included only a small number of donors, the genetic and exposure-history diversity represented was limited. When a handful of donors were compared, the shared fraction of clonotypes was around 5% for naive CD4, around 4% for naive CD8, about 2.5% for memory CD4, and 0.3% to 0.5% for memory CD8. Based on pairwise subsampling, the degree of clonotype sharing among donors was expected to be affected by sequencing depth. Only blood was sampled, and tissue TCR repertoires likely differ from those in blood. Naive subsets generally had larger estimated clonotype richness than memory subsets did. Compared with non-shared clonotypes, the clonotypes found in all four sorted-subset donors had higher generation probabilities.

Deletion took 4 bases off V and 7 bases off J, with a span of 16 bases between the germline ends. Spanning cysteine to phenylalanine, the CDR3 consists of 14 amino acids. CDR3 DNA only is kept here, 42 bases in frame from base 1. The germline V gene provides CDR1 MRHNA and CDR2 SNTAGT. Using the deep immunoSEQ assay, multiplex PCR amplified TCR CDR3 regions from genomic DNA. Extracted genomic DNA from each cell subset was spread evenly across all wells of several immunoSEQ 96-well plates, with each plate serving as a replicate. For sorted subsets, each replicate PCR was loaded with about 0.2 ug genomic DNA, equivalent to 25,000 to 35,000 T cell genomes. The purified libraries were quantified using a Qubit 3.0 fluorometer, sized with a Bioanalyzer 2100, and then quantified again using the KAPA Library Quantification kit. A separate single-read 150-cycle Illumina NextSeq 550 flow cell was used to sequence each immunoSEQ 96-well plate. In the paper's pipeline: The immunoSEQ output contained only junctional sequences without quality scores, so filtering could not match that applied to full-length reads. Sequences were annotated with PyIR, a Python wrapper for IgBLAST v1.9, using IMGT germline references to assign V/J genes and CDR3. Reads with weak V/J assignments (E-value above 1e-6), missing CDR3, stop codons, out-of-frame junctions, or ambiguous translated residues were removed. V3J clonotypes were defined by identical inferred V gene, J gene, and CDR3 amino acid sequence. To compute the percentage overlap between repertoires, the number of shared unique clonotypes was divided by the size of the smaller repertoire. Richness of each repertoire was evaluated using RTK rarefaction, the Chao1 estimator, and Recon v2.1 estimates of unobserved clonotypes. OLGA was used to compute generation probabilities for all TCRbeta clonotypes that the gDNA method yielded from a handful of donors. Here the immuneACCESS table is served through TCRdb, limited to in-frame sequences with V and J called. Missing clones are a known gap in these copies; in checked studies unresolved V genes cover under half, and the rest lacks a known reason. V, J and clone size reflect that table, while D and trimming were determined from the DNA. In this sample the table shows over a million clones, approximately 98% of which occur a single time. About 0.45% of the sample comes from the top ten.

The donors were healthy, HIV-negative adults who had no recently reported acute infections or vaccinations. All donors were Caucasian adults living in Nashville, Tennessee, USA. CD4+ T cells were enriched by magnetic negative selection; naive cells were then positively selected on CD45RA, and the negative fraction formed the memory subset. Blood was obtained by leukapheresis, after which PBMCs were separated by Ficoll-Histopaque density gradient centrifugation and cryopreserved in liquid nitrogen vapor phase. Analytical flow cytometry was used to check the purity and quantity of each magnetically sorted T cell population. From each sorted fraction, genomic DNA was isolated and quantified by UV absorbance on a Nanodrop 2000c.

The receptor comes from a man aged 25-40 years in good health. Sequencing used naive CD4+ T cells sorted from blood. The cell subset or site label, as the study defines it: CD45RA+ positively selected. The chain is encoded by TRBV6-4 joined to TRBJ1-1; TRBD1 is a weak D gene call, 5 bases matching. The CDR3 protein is CASSVNEGYGEAFF. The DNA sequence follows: TGTGCCAGCAGTGTGAACGAGGGGTACGGTGAAGCTTTCTTT.